This TCR beta chain was profiled in a study of T cell responses to AZD1222 COVID-19 vaccine. Study context: The analysis combined second doses at about 4 or about 12 weeks. Study findings and constraints: Possibly, clonal diversity was underestimated; donors were largely white British and included more females. A reported finding is that nearly half of spike-specific TCRs target unmutated variant regions. Spike-specific TCR depth and breadth grew after two AZD1222 doses.

In the case of this clone: The antigen remains unidentified.

Data came from immunoSEQ multiplex PCR; TCRdb stores just in-frame clones and leaves some out. The data hold roughly 140,000 clones, with approximately 89% observed a single time. CDR1 KGHDR and CDR2 SFDVKD come from the germline V gene. Trimming cost V 5 bases and J 4 bases; bases outside gene matches: 9. The length of the CDR3 is 16 residues. This rearrangement joins TRBV24-1 to TRBJ2-1; 8 positions match TRBD1. The sequence was collected from an adult in good health. The source material was peripheral blood, sampled on day 0 of AZD1222 vaccination. CDR3 DNA sequence: TGTGCCACCAGTGCGCCGGACAGGGAACCGTACAATGAGCAGTTCTTC. Protein sequence: CATSAPDREPYNEQFF.